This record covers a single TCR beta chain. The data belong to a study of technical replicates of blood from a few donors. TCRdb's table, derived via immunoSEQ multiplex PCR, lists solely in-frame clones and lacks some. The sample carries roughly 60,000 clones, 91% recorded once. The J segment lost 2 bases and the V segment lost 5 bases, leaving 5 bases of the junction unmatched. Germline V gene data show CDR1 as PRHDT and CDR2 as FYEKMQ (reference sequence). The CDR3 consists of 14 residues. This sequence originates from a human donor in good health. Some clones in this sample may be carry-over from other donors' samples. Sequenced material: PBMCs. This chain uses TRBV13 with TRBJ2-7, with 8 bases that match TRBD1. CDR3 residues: CASSGGQGPYEQYF. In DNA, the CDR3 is TGTGCCAGCAGCGGAGGACAGGGCCCCTACGAGCAGTACTTC.